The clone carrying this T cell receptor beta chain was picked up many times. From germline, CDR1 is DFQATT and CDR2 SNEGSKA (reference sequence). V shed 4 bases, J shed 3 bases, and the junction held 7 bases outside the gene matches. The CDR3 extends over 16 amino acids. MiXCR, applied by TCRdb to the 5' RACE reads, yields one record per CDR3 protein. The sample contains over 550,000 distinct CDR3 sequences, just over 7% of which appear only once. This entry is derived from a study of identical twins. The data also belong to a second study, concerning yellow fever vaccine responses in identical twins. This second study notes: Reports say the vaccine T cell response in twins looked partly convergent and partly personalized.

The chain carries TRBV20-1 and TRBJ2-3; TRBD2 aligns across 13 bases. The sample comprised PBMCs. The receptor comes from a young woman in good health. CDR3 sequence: CSATGLAGAATDTQYF. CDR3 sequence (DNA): TGCAGTGCTACCGGACTAGCGGGAGCTGCTACAGATACGCAGTATTTT.